Sequencing of this T cell receptor gamma chain was carried out in a study of γδ T cells in repeated Plasmodium falciparum infection. For the study at large: Age- and gender-matched Australian children served as comparison for malaria-exposed Malian children. Malaria-naive adults were infected with P. falciparum NF54 four times over around 600 days. Findings of the study overall: Donors in Mali lived in a small rural village, largely one ethnic group.

By frequency in the sample, this clone is hyperexpanded (1% or more). Antigen unknown. Other DNA sequences in this specimen translate into the identical CDR3. TCRdb reran clone calling via CATT on the multiplex PCR reads. The repertoire has some 32,000 gamma-chain clones, 1.4% of them found once; the top ten carry roughly 21%. Vgamma9/Vdelta2+ and Vdelta2-negative gammadelta T cells were flow-sorted from PBMC for bulk sequencing. Germline V CDR1 and CDR2: VINAFY, YDVSNSKD. The CDR3 is made up of 12 amino acids. Trimming at V came to 3 bases and at J to 7 bases, leaving 2 bases not matched to a gene. Source material: gamma-delta T cells from blood. The chain links TRGV5 to TRGJP2. This receptor was identified in a pool of human donors (malaria-infected and uninfected, not separated). This CDR3 reads CATWDADWIKTF. CDR3 nucleotide sequence: TGTGCCACCTGGGACGCTGATTGGATCAAGACGTTT.